The clone carrying this T cell receptor (beta chain) was recorded at least ten times. The sample originates from a study of T cells in Graves' hyperthyroidism and ophthalmopathy. Per the germline V gene, CDR1 is SQVTM and CDR2 is ANQGSEA. Trimming stripped 4 bases from V and 7 bases from J, with 10 bases between. This CDR3 is built from 12 residues. Authors of the study amplified TCR beta CDR3 regions from RNA transcripts. The HTBI primer set was used in a first-round RT-PCR of the TCR CDR3. TCRdb ran MiXCR on the multiplex PCR reads and lists one entry per CDR3 protein. The sample holds about 570,000 distinct CDR3 sequences, 40% to 55% seen once.

The sample was peripheral blood or thyroid tissue (not recorded which). The clonotype originates from an adult woman with Graves' disease, either hyperthyroidism or ophthalmopathy (not recorded which). The V call is TRBV29-1, the J call TRBJ1-4; D gene ambiguous. The CDR3, as DNA: TGCAGCGTTGGGCGGACGGGTGAAAAACTGTTTTTT. Its protein is CSVGRTGEKLFF.